This entry lists 15 T cell receptor beta chains sequenced from one sample in a study of regulatory T cells in long-lasting Graves disease. Investigators prepared the TCR beta libraries by applying iRepertoire HTBI primers and Arm-PCR of CDR3 regions. TCRdb reprocessed the multiplex PCR reads via MiXCR and lists one record per CDR3 protein. This table has under 250,000 distinct CDR3 sequences, around 20% appearing once. Time point meaning: newly diagnosed GD, antithyroid drugs for less than 3 months. Construction of the TCR library relied on RNA isolated from PBMCs. These same data were also listed under a study on T cells in Graves' hyperthyroidism and ophthalmopathy.

The sample was peripheral blood mononuclear cells (PBMCs), taken at new diagnosis, from a patient treated with antithyroid drugs. These receptors were collected from a woman in her twenties or thirties with Graves disease.

This clonotype appeared a few times. A clone one base away is much larger, so this may be a read error. The chain employs TRBV20-1 and TRBJ2-5; 9 bases align to TRBD2. This CDR3 is 13 amino acids long. Germline values: CDR1 DFQATT, CDR2 SNEGSKA (reference sequence). The CDR3 sequence: CSASCVAGEPACF. In DNA, the CDR3 is TGCAGTGCTAGTTGTGTAGCGGGGGAGCCTGCTTGCTTC.

V and J are TRBV29-1 and TRBJ1-2; D remains ambiguous. The V and J ends lost 3 bases and 8 bases respectively, with 13 bases between them. This CDR3 region has 12 residues. Germline V CDR1 and CDR2: SQVTM, ANQGSEA. This CDR3 reads CSVDRVSGGYTF. CDR3 in DNA: TGCAGCGTTGACCGGGTCTCCGGGGGCTACACCTTC.

This clonotype was seen only a few times. A read error may explain this, as a much larger clone is one base away. This chain joins TRBV12-3 or TRBV12-4 and TRBJ1-2; D gene unclear. The CDR3 is made up of 10 amino acids. Trimming cost V 5 bases and J 4 bases, with 2 bases left between them. The CDR3 protein is CASSPYGYTF. CDR3 sequence (DNA): TGTGCCAGCAGTCCCTATGGCTACACCTTC.

This clonotype was observed a few times. The chain couples TRBV15 to TRBJ2-1; 9 nucleotides agree with TRBD1. Trimming took 5 bases from V and 1 from J; bases not matched to a gene: 3. The CDR3 length is 15 residues. CDR1 and CDR2 (germline): LNHNV, YYDKDF (reference sequence). CDR3 in amino acids: CATSPGQGSYNEQFF. CDR3 nucleotides: TGTGCCACCAGCCCGGGACAGGGTTCCTACAATGAGCAGTTCTTC.

The V gene is TRBV13, the J gene TRBJ2-7, with 10 bases aligning to TRBD2. The CDR3 is 13 residues long. The junction had 1 base not matched to a gene; V was cut back by 8 bases and J by 0 bases. Germline V gene lookup returns CDR1 PRHDT and CDR2 FYEKMQ (reference sequence). CDR3 nucleotide sequence: TGTGCCAGCGGACTAGCGGCCTCCTACGAGCAGTACTTC. Translated, it gives CASGLAASYEQYF.

This clonotype was detected ten times or more. The chain joins TRBV5-1 to TRBJ2-1; 12 nucleotides match TRBD2. The CDR3 sequence is 16 residues long. Germline trimming cut 6 bases from V and 0 bases from J; bases unmatched to any gene: 4. CDR1 SGHRS and CDR2 YFSETQ come from the germline V gene. CDR3 bases: TGCGCCAGCACCCTGACTAGCGGGAGCTCCTACAATGAGCAGTTCTTC. Translation: CASTLTSGSSYNEQFF.

V and J are TRBV2 and TRBJ1-6; 11 nucleotides align to TRBD1. The length of the CDR3 is 15 residues. Germline CDR1 and CDR2: SNHLY and FYNNEI. J gave up 8 bases and V 6 bases, and 6 bases lay outside the gene matches. CDR3 residues: CASRRDRGKDSPLHF. The CDR3 DNA reads as TGTGCCAGCAGGAGGGACAGGGGGAAGGATTCACCCCTCCACTTT.

The V and J genes are TRBV2 and TRBJ1-4; the D is unclear. The CDR3 has 15 residues. V was cut by 4 bases and J by 6 bases, with 15 bases left in between. Germline loops: CDR1 SNHLY, CDR2 FYNNEI. The CDR3 loop reads CASSGRRPGDEKLFF. The CDR3 DNA reads TGTGCCAGCAGTGGTCGGAGGCCCGGGGATGAAAAACTGTTTTTT.

This clonotype was seen ten or more times. The rearrangement joins TRBV20-1 to TRBJ1-1; D is ambiguous. This CDR3 is 15 amino acids long. V was shortened by 5 bases and J by 1 base, with 17 bases between the two germline ends. Germline CDR1 and CDR2: DFQATT and SNEGSKA (reference sequence). The CDR3 region is CSAAREASWNTEAFF. The CDR3 DNA reads as TGCAGTGCTGCCCGGGAGGCTTCCTGGAACACTGAAGCTTTCTTT.

Worth noting for this clonotype: A much larger clone lies one base from this, so it may be a read error. V gene TRBV19 combines with J gene TRBJ2-1; 7 nucleotides line up with TRBD2. This CDR3 is 16 amino acids long. Germline values: CDR1 LNHDA, CDR2 SQIVND (reference sequence). In DNA form, the CDR3 reads TGTGCCAGTAGTATAGACGGGAGGTCAGCAGTGGATGAGCAGTCCTTC. As protein: CASSIDGRSAVDEQSF.

This clonotype was counted many times. J is TRBJ1-2 and V is TRBV11-3, with D maybe TRBD1 (5 bases). CDR3 size: 15 residues. Trimming removed 5 bases at V and 1 base at J, with 14 bases between. Germline loops: CDR1 SGHNT, CDR2 YENEEA. This chain's CDR3 is CASSGRQGGNYGYTF. As DNA, the CDR3 is TGTGCCAGCAGCGGAAGGCAGGGAGGTAACTATGGCTACACCTTC.

At least ten counts were recorded for this clonotype. CDR3: CASKKIQGTGVRNTEAFF. The CDR3 DNA is TGTGCCAGCAAAAAAATACAGGGGACAGGGGTAAGGAACACTGAAGCTTTCTTT. The chain is built from TRBV13 and TRBJ1-1; 10 nucleotides match TRBD1. The ends lost 7 bases at V and 1 base at J; junction bases unmatched: 15. The germline CDR1 and CDR2 sequences are PRHDT and FYEKMQ (reference sequence). This CDR3 is 18 amino acids long.

This clonotype was recorded only once. V is TRBV5-1 and J is TRBJ2-3; no reliable D call. The length of the CDR3 is 14 residues. Germline CDR1 SGHRS, CDR2 YFSETQ. V dropped 0 bases and J dropped 5 bases, with 10 bases sitting between them. The CDR3, as DNA: TGCGCCAGCAGCTTGGCCAGTGGGGAAGATACGCAGTATTTT. Translation gives CASSLASGEDTQYF. Using reference TRBV5-1 and TRBJ2-3 for the parts outside the CDR3, the full variable domain is KAGVTQTPRYLIKTRGQQVTLSCSPISGHRSVSWYQQTPGQGLQFLFEYFSETQRNKGNFPGRFSGRQFSNSRSEMNVSTLELGDSALYLCASSLASGEDTQYFGPGTRLTVL.

This clonotype was seen ten or more times. This rearrangement joins TRBV6-1 to TRBJ2-7, with D possibly matching TRBD2 (6 bases). V was clipped by 3 bases and J by 0 bases, with 9 bases between them. CDR1 and CDR2 from the germline V gene are MNHNS and SASEGT. The CDR3 consists of 14 residues. Here the CDR3 reads CASSERGISYEQYF. The CDR3 coding sequence is TGTGCCAGCAGTGAGCGGGGCATCTCCTACGAGCAGTACTTC.

This clonotype has at least ten counts. This rearrangement joins TRBV11-1 to TRBJ2-1; the match to TRBD2 covers 8 bases. Germline CDR1 SGHAT, CDR2 FQDESV (reference sequence). V lost 5 bases, J lost 3 bases, and 9 bases stayed unmatched. The CDR3 length is 16 residues. The CDR3 reads CASSPFGGGIYNEQFF. In DNA, the CDR3 is TGTGCCAGCAGCCCCTTCGGGGGGGGGATCTACAATGAGCAGTTCTTC.